This T cell receptor (beta chain) originates from a study of blood T cells in healthy people across ages. Whole-study findings and limits: Diversity was higher, and naive CD4+ cells more numerous, in long-lived donors than in aged donors. Investigators treated diversity estimates from one million T cells as underestimates.

The use of a sample-barcoded 5' primer and a J-beta primer mix characterized a second PCR of roughly 6 to 11 cycles. TCRdb independently ran MiXCR on the 5' RACE reads; one entry per CDR3 protein. The sample yields 1.5 million to 2 million distinct CDR3 sequences, about 31% seen once. On this clonotype itself: Its antigen remains unknown.

The CDR3 spans 15 residues. In germline, CDR1 is SGHRS, CDR2 YFSETQ. J was trimmed by 10 bases and V by 6 bases; bases with no gene match: 8. The V gene is TRBV5-1, the J gene TRBJ2-1; 15 positions agree with TRBD2. The receptor comes from a woman aged 25 to 39 in good health. Specimen: blood. The CDR3 here is CASTRTSGGGGEQFF. The CDR3 coding sequence is TGCGCCAGCACTCGGACTAGCGGGGGGGGTGGAGAGCAGTTCTTC.